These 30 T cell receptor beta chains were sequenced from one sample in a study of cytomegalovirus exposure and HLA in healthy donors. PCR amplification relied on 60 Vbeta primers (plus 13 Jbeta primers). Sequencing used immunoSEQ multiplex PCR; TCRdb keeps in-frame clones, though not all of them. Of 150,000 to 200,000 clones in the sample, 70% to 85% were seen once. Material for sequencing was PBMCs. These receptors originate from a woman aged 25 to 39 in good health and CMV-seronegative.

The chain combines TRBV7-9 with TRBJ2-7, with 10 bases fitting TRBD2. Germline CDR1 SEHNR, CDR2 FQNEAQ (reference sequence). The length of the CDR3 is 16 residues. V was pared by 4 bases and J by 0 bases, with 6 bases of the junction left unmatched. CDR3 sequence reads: CASSWTSGGGSYEQYF. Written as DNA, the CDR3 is TGTGCCAGCAGCTGGACTAGCGGTGGAGGCTCCTACGAGCAGTACTTC.

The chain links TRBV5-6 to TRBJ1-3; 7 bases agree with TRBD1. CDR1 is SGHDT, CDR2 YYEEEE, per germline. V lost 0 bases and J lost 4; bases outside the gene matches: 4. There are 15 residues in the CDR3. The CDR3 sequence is CASSLDRGSGNTIYF. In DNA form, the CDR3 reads TGTGCCAGCAGCTTGGACAGGGGTTCCGGAAACACCATATATTTT. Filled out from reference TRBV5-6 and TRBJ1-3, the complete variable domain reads DAGVTQSPTHLIKTRGQQVTLRCSPKSGHDTVSWYQQALGQGPQFIFQYYEEEERQRGNFPDRFSGHQFPNYSSELNVNALLLGDSALYLCASSLDRGSGNTIYFGEGSWLTVV.

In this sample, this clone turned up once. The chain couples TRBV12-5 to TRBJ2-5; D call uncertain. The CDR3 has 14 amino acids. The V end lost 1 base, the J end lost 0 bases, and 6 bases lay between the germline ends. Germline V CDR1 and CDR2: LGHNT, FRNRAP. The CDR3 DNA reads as TGTGCTAGTGGTTTGGGGCAGTACCAAGAGACCCAGTACTTC. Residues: CASGLGQYQETQYF.

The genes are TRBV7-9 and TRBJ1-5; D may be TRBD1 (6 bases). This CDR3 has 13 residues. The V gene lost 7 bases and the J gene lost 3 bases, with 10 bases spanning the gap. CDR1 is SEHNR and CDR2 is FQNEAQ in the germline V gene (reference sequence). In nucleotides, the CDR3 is TGTGCCAGCAACAGGGACGTCAATCAGCCCCAGCATTTT. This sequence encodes CASNRDVNQPQHF. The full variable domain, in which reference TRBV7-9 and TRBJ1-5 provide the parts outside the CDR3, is DTGVSQNPRHKITKRGQNVTFRCDPISEHNRLYWYRQTLGQGPEFLTYFQNEAQLEKSRLLSDRFSAERPKGSFSTLEIQRTEQGDSAMYLCASNRDVNQPQHFGDGTRLSIL.

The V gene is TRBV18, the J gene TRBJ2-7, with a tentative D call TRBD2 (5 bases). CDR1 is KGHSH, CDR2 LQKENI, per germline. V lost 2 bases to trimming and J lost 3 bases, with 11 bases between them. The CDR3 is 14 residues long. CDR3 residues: CASSPEMAGYEQYF. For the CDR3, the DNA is TGTGCCAGCTCACCAGAGATGGCGGGCTACGAGCAGTACTTC.

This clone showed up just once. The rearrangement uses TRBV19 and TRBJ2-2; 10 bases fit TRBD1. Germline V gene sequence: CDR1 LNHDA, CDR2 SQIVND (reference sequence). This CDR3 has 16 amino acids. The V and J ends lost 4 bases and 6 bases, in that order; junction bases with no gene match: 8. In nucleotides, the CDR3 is TGTGCCAGTAGTAATCCATCCGGGACAGGGGCCGGGGAGCTGTTTTTT. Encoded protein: CASSNPSGTGAGELFF.

The CDR3 loop is CASSYAHRGLYEQYF. The CDR3 coding sequence is TGTGCCAGCAGTTACGCCCACAGGGGGCTTTACGAGCAGTACTTC. The chain employs TRBV6-6 and TRBJ2-7; 9 positions match TRBD1. The CDR3 extends over 15 amino acids. Trimming took 2 bases from V and 4 from J; bases not matched to a gene: 6. Germline V gene sequence: CDR1 MNHNY, CDR2 SVGAGI (reference sequence).

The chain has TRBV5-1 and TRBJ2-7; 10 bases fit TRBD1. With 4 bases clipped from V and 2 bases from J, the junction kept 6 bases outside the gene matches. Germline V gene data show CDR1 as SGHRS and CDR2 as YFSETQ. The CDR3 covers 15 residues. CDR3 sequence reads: CASSEGQGFPYEQYF. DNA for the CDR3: TGCGCCAGCAGCGAGGGACAGGGGTTTCCCTACGAGCAGTACTTC.

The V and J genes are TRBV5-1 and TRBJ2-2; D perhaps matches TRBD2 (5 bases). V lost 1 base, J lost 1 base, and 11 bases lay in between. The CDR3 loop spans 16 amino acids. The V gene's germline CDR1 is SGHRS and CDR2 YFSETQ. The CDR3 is CASSLFPGLNTGELFF. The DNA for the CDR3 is TGCGCCAGCAGCTTGTTTCCGGGGTTGAACACCGGGGAGCTGTTTTTT.

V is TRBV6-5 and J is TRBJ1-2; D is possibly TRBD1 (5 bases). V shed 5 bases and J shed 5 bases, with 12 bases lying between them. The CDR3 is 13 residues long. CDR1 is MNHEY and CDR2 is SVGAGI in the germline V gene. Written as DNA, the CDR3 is TGTGCCAGCAGTCAACGACAGACTTATGGCTACACCTTC. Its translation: CASSQRQTYGYTF.

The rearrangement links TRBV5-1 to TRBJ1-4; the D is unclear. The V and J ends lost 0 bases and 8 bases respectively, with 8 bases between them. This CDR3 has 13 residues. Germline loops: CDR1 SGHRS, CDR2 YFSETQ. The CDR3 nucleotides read TGCGCCAGCAGCTTGGAGCGTTCAGAAAAACTGTTTTTT. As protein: CASSLERSEKLFF. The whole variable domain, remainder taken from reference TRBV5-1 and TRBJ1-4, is KAGVTQTPRYLIKTRGQQVTLSCSPISGHRSVSWYQQTPGQGLQFLFEYFSETQRNKGNFPGRFSGRQFSNSRSEMNVSTLELGDSALYLCASSLERSEKLFFGSGTQLSVL.

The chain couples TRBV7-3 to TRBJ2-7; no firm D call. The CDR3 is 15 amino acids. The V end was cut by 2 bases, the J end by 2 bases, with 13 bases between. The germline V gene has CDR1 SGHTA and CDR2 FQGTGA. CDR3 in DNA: TGTGCCAGCAGCTTAGAGGCCGGTCAACCCTACGAGCAGTACTTC. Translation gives CASSLEAGQPYEQYF.

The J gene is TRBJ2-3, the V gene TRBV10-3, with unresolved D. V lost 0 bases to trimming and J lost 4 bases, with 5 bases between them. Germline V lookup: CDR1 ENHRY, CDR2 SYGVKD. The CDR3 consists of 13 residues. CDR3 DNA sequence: TGTGCCATCAGTGAGTCGGGCCCAGATACGCAGTATTTT. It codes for CAISESGPDTQYF.

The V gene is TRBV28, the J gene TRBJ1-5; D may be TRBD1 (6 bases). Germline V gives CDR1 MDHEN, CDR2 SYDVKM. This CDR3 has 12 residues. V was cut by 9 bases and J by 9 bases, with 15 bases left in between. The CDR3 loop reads CASQQGYGPQHF. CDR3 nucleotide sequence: TGTGCCAGTCAACAGGGATATGGGCCCCAGCATTTT.

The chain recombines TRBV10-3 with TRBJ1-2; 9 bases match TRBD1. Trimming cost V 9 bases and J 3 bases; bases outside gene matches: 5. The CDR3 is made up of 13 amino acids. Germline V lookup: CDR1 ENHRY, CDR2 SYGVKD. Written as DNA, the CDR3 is TGTGCCATATGGACAGGGGTGGACTATGGCTACACCTTC. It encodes CAIWTGVDYGYTF.

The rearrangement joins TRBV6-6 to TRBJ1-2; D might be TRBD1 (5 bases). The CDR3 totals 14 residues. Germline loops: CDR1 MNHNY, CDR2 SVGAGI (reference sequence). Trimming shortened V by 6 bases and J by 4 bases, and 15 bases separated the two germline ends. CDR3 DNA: TGTGCCAGCAGCTCGGGGGGAGGTAGCTATGGCTACACCTTC. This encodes CASSSGGGSYGYTF.

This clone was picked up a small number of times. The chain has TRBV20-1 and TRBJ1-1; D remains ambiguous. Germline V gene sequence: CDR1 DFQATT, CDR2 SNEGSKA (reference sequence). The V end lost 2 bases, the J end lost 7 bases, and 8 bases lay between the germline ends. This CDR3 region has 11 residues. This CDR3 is CSARKELEAFF. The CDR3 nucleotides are TGCAGTGCTAGAAAGGAGCTTGAAGCTTTCTTT.

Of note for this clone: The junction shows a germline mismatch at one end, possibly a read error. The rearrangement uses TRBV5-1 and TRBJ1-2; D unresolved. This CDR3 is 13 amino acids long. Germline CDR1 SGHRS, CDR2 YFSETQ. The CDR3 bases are TGCGCCAGCAGCTTGGTAGCAGACTATGACTACACCTTC. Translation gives CASSLVADYDYTF.

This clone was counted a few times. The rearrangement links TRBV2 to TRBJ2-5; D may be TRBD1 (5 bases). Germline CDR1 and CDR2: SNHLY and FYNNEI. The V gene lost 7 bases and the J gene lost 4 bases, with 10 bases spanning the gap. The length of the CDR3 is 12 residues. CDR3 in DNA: TGTGCCAGCAAAAGGCAGGGAGAGACCCAGTACTTC. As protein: CASKRQGETQYF.

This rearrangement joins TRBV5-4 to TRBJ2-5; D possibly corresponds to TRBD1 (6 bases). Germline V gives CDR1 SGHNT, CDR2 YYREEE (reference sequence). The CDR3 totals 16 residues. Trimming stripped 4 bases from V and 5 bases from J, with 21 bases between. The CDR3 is CASSPVVRGPGETQYF. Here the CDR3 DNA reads TGTGCCAGCAGCCCTGTGGTCAGGGGTCCGGGGGAGACCCAGTACTTC.

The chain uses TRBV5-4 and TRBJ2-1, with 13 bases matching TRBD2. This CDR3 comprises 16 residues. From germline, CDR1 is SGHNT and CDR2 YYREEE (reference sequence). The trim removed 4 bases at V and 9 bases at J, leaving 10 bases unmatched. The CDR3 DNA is TGTGCCAGCAGCCCACGGACTAGCGGGAGTTTCCGTGAGCAGTTCTTC. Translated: CASSPRTSGSFREQFF.

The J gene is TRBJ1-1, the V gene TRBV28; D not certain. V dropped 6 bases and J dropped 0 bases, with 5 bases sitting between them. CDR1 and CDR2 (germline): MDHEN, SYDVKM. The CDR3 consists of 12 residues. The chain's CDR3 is CASRTLNTEAFF. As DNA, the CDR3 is TGTGCCAGCAGAACACTGAACACTGAAGCTTTCTTT.

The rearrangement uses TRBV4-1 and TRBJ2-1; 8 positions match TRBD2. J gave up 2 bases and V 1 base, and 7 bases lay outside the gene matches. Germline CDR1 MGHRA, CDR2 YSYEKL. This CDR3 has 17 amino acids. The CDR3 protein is CASSQVLAAITYNEQFF. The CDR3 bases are TGCGCCAGCAGCCAAGTACTAGCGGCTATTACCTACAATGAGCAGTTCTTC.

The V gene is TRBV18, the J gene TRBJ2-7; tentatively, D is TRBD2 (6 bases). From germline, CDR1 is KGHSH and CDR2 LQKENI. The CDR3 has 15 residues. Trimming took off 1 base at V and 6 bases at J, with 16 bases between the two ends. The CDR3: CASSPRSGVLGEQYF. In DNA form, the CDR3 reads TGTGCCAGCTCACCACGATCGGGGGTACTGGGCGAGCAGTACTTC.

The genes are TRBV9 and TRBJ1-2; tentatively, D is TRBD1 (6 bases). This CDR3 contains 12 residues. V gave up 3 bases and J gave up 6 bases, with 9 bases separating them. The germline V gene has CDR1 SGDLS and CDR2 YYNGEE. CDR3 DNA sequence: TGTGCCAGCAGCGGATACAGGGATGGCTACACCTTC. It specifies CASSGYRDGYTF.

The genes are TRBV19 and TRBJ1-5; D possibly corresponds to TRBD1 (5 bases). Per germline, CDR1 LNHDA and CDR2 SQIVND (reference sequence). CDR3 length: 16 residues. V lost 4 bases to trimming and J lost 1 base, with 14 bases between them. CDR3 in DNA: TGTGCCAGTAGTACCCGGAGCAGGGTGAGCAATCAGCCCCAGCATTTT. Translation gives CASSTRSRVSNQPQHF.

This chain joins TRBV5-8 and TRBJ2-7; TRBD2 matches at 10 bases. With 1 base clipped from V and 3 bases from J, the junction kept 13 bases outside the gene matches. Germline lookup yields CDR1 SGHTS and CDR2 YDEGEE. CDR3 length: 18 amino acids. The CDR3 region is CASSLSRSLLAGHYEQYF. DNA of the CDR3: TGTGCCAGCAGCTTGTCCAGGTCCTTACTAGCGGGACACTACGAGCAGTACTTC. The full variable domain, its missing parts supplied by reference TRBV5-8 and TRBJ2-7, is EAGVTQSPTHLIKTRGQQATLRCSPISGHTSVYWYQQALGLGLQFLLWYDEGEERNRGNFPPRFSGRQFPNYSSELNVNALELEDSALYLCASSLSRSLLAGHYEQYFGPGTRLTVT.

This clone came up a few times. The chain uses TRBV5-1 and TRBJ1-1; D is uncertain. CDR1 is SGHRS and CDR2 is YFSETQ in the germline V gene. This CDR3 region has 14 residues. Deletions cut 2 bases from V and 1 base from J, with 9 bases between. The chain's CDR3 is CASSFSASNTEAFF. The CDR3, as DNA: TGCGCCAGCAGCTTTAGTGCCTCGAACACTGAAGCTTTCTTT.

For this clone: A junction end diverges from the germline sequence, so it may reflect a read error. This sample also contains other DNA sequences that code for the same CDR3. The CDR3 sequence: CASSVAPRTGYYGYTF. The CDR3, as DNA: TGTGCCAGCAGCGTAGCTCCCCGGACAGGGTATTATGGCTATACCTTC. The V call is TRBV9, the J call TRBJ1-2; 8 bases are a match to TRBD1. CDR3 length: 16 residues. Germline-derived CDR1 and CDR2 are SGDLS and YYNGEE. Supplemented by reference TRBV9 and TRBJ1-2, the full variable domain reads DSGVTQTPKHLITATGQRVTLRCSPRSGDLSVYWYQQSLDQGLQFLIQYYNGEERAKGNILERFSAQQFPDLHSELNLSSLELGDSALYFCASSVAPRTGYYGYTFGSGTRLTVV.

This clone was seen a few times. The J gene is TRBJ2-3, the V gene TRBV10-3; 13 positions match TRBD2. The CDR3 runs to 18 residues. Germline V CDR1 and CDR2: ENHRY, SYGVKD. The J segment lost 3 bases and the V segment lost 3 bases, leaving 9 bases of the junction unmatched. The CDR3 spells CAISDYKLLAGGTDTQYF. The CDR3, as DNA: TGTGCCATCAGTGACTACAAACTACTAGCGGGGGGGACAGATACGCAGTATTTT.